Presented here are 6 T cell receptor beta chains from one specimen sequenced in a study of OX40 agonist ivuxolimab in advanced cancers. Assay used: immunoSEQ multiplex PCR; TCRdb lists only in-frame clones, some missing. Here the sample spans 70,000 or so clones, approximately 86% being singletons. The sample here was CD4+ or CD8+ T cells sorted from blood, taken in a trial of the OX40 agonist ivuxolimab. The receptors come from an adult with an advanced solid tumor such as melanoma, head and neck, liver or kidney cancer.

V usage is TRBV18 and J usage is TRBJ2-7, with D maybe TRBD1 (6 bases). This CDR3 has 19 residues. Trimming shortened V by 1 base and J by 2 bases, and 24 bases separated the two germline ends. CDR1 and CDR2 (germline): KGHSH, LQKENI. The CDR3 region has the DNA TGTGCCAGCTCACCACAAGGTTCAATTGTCCAGGGGAGAACCTACGAGCAGTACTTC. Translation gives CASSPQGSIVQGRTYEQYF.

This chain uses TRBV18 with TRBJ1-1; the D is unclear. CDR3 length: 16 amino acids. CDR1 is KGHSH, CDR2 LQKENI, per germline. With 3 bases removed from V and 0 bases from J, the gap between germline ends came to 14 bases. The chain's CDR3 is CASSPLPPPMNTEAFF. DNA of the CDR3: TGTGCCAGCTCACCGTTACCGCCTCCTATGAACACTGAAGCTTTCTTT. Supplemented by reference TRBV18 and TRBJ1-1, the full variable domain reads NAGVMQNPRHLVRRRGQEARLRCSPMKGHSHVYWYRQLPEEGLKFMVYLQKENIIDESGMPKERFSAEFPKEGPSILRIQQVVRGDSAAYFCASSPLPPPMNTEAFFGQGTRLTVV.

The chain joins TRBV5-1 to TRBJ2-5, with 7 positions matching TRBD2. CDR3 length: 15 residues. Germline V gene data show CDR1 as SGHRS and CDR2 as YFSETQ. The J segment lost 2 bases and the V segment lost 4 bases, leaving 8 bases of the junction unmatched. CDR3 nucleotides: TGCGCCAGCAGCAACGACGGGAGGATTCAAGAGACCCAGTACTTC. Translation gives CASSNDGRIQETQYF.

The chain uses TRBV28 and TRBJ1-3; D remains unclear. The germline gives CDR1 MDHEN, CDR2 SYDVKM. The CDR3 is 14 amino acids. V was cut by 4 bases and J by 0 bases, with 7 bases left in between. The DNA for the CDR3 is TGTGCCAGCAGTTCAAAAATCTCTGGAAACACCATATATTTT. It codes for CASSSKISGNTIYF.

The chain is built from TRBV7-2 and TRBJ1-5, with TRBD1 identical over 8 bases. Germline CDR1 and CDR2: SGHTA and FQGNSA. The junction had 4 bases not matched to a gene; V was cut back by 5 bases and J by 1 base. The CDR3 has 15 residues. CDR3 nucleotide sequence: TGTGCCAGCAGCCCCAGGACAGGGAGCAATCAGCCCCAGCATTTT. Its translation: CASSPRTGSNQPQHF. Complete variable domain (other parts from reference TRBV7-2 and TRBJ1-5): GAGVSQSPSNKVTEKGKDVELRCDPISGHTALYWYRQSLGQGLEFLIYFQGNSAPDKSGLPSDRFSAERTGGSVSTLTIQRTQQEDSAVYLCASSPRTGSNQPQHFGDGTRLSIL.

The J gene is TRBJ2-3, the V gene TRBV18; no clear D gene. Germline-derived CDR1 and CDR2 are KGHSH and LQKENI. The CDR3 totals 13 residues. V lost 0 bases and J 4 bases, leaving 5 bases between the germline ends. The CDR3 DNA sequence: TGTGCCAGCTCACCACCGATTTCAGATACGCAGTATTTT. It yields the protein CASSPPISDTQYF. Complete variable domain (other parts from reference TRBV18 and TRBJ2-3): NAGVMQNPRHLVRRRGQEARLRCSPMKGHSHVYWYRQLPEEGLKFMVYLQKENIIDESGMPKERFSAEFPKEGPSILRIQQVVRGDSAAYFCASSPPISDTQYFGPGTRLTVL.